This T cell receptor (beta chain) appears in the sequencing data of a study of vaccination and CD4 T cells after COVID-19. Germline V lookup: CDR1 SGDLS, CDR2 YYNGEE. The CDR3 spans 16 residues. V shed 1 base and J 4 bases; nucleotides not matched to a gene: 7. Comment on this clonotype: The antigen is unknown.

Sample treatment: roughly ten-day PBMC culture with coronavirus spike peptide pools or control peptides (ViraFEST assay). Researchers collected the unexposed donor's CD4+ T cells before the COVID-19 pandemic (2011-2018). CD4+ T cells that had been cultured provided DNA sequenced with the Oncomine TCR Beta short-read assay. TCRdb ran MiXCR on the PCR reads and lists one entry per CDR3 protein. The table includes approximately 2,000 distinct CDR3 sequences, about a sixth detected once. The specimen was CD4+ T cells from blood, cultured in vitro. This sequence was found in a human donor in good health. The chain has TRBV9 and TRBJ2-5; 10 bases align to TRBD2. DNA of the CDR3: TGTGCCAGCAGCGTATTTGGTAGCGGGGGGCCAGAGACCCAGTACTTC. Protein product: CASSVFGSGGPETQYF.